This TCR beta chain originates from a study of shared clonotypes between healthy human individuals. The data were produced by immunoSEQ multiplex PCR, yet TCRdb's version contains in-frame clones alone and is incomplete. The sample lists 2 million to 2.5 million clones, 85% to 95% occurring once. J gave up 2 bases and V 2 bases, and 6 bases lay outside the gene matches. The CDR3 has 16 amino acids. Per germline, CDR1 SGHVS and CDR2 FQNEAQ. The sequencing input was naive CD4+ T cells from PBMCs. This sample's subset: CD45RA+ positively selected. The chain recombines TRBV7-8 with TRBJ2-3; the match to TRBD1 covers 8 bases. The receptor comes from a man aged 18 to 30 in good health. Some clones in this sample may be carry-over from other donors' samples. The CDR3 loop is CASSLIRQGLTDTQYF. The CDR3 DNA reads as TGTGCCAGCAGCTTAATTCGACAGGGGCTCACAGATACGCAGTATTTT.